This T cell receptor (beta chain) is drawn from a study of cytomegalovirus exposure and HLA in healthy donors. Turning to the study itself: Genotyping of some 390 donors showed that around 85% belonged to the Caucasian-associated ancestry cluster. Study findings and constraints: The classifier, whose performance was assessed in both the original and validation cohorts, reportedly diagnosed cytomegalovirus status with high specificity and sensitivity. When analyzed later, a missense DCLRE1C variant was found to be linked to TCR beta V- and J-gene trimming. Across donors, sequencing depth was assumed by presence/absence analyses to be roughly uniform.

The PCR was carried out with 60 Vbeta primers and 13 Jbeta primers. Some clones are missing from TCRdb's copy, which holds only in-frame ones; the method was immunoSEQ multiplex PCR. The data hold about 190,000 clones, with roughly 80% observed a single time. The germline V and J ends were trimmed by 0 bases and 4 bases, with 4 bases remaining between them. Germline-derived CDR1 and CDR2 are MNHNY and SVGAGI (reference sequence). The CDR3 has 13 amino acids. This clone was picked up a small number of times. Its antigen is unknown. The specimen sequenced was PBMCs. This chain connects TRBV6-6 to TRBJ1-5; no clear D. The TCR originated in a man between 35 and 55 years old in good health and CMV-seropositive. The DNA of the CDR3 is TGTGCCAGCAGTTACTCCCCGAATCAGCCCCAGCATTTT. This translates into CASSYSPNQPQHF.